This T cell receptor (beta chain) stems from a study of OX40 agonist ivuxolimab in advanced cancers. Study context: Given to patients was ivuxolimab, an agonistic anti-OX40 (CD134) antibody. Hepatocellular carcinoma, melanoma, renal cell or head and neck cancer was diagnosed in the dose-escalation patients.

Findings and caveats of the study: Expanded clones tended on average to be more numerous among CD8+ T cells than CD4+.

On this clone itself: Its matching antigen is unknown.

Produced via immunoSEQ multiplex PCR; TCRdb's table is partial and in-frame only. The table includes 57,000 or so clones, more than 70% detected once. The ends lost 2 bases at V and 4 bases at J; junction bases unmatched: 7. The CDR3 loop spans 15 amino acids. Germline V CDR1 and CDR2: LGHNA, YSLEER. The chain combines TRBV4-3 with TRBJ1-2; 7 nucleotides agree with TRBD1. The clonotype originates from an adult with an advanced solid tumor such as melanoma, head and neck, liver or kidney cancer. The specimen was CD4+ or CD8+ T cells sorted from blood, collected in a trial of the OX40 agonist ivuxolimab. The CDR3 DNA is TGCGCCAGCAGCCAACTCGACAGGGAAACCTATGGCTACACCTTC. Its protein is CASSQLDRETYGYTF.